This passage covers 25 T cell receptor beta chains from one sample sequenced in a study of T cells in Graves' hyperthyroidism and ophthalmopathy. It was RNA transcripts that yielded the amplified TCR beta CDR3 regions. During a first-round RT-PCR of the TCR CDR3, the HTBI primer set was used. TCRdb re-derived calls from the multiplex PCR reads in MiXCR, one entry per CDR3 protein. In the table there are fewer than 350,000 distinct CDR3 sequences, approximately 15% of which are singletons. Sequences were obtained from blood. The receptors come from a woman between 40 and 55 years old with Graves' hyperthyroidism.

There are many counts of this clonotype. V and J are TRBV28 and TRBJ2-5, with D hard to call. Trimming took off 3 bases at V and 7 bases at J, with 15 bases between the two ends. Germline V lookup: CDR1 MDHEN, CDR2 SYDVKM. This CDR3 is built from 14 residues. CDR3 loop: CASSFRRAIGTQYF. The CDR3 bases are TGTGCCAGCAGTTTCCGCCGGGCGATTGGGACCCAGTACTTC. Variable domain in full (rest from reference TRBV28 and TRBJ2-5): DVKVTQSSRYLVKRTGEKVFLECVQDMDHENMFWYRQDPGLGLRLIYFSYDVKMKEKGDIPEGYSVSREKKERFSLILESASTNQTSMYLCASSFRRAIGTQYFGPGTRLLVL.

The V and J genes are TRBV7-9 and TRBJ1-1, with 10 positions matching TRBD1. V shed 1 base and J 6 bases; nucleotides not matched to a gene: 5. This CDR3 spans 15 amino acids. Germline loops: CDR1 SEHNR, CDR2 FQNEAQ (reference sequence). The CDR3 loop reads CASSLGQGARSEAFF. Written as DNA, the CDR3 is TGTGCCAGCAGCTTAGGACAGGGGGCGCGGTCTGAAGCTTTCTTT.

This clonotype was counted at least ten times. The chain recombines TRBV29-1 with TRBJ2-1; no clear D gene. From germline, CDR1 is SQVTM and CDR2 ANQGSEA. Trimming took off 6 bases at V and 6 bases at J, with 6 bases between the two ends. The CDR3 consists of 10 residues. For the CDR3, the DNA is TGCAGCGTGGGGATCAATGAGCAGTTCTTC. It encodes CSVGINEQFF.

The rearrangement links TRBV20-1 to TRBJ2-1; 9 bases are shared with TRBD1. The V and J ends lost 0 bases and 6 bases, in that order; junction bases with no gene match: 6. Germline CDR1 is DFQATT and CDR2 is SNEGSKA (reference sequence). The CDR3 sequence is 15 residues long. The CDR3 sequence is CSAREAADRGNEQFF. Here the CDR3 DNA reads TGCAGTGCTAGAGAGGCCGCGGACAGGGGCAATGAGCAGTTCTTC.

This clonotype occurred many times. The chain uses TRBV28 and TRBJ1-1; D remains unclear. Trimming left V 2 bases short and J 5 bases short, with 12 bases between. Germline CDR1 is MDHEN and CDR2 is SYDVKM. This CDR3 has 14 amino acids. The CDR3 loop reads CASSLMIGLTEAFF. For the CDR3, the DNA is TGTGCCAGCAGTTTAATGATAGGGTTAACTGAAGCTTTCTTT. Full variable domain (outside the CDR3, taken from reference TRBV28 and TRBJ1-1): DVKVTQSSRYLVKRTGEKVFLECVQDMDHENMFWYRQDPGLGLRLIYFSYDVKMKEKGDIPEGYSVSREKKERFSLILESASTNQTSMYLCASSLMIGLTEAFFGQGTRLTVV.

This clonotype was counted many times. This sequence joins TRBV6-6 and TRBJ1-6; D is uncertain. V dropped 0 bases and J dropped 8 bases, with 14 bases sitting between them. The CDR3 loop spans 16 amino acids. Per the germline V gene, CDR1 is MNHNY and CDR2 is SVGAGI (reference sequence). CDR3 sequence reads: CASSYSYTQRHSPLHF. In DNA, the CDR3 is TGTGCCAGCAGTTACTCCTATACCCAAAGGCATTCACCCCTCCACTTT.

This clonotype was seen at least ten times. The chain has TRBV12-3 or TRBV12-4 and TRBJ1-2; a weak D match, TRBD1 (5 bases). V shed 3 bases and J shed 4 bases, with 12 bases lying between them. The length of the CDR3 is 14 residues. CDR3 protein: CASSFGGSGYGYTF. In nucleotides, the CDR3 is TGTGCCAGCAGTTTCGGGGGATCGGGCTATGGCTACACCTTC.

This clonotype was recorded a few times. The chain combines TRBV10-2 with TRBJ1-2; TRBD1 matches 12 bases. V lost 0 bases and J lost 8; bases outside the gene matches: 7. This CDR3 is 16 amino acids long. Germline CDR1 WSHSY, CDR2 SAAADI. For the CDR3, the DNA is TGCGCCAGCAGTGAGTCAAGGGGACAGGGGGCGCGGGGCTACACCTTC. Residues: CASSESRGQGARGYTF.

The chain recombines TRBV25-1 with TRBJ2-1, with TRBD1 as a possible D gene (6 bases). Germline V CDR1 and CDR2: MGHDK, SYGVNS. There are 13 residues in the CDR3. The V end lost 4 bases, the J end lost 8 bases, and 12 bases lay between the germline ends. CDR3 in DNA: TGTGCCAGCAGTGGGACAGCTCCCGATGAGCAGTTCTTC. Residues: CASSGTAPDEQFF.

V is TRBV6-1 and J is TRBJ2-1; D remains unclear. With 3 bases removed from V and 10 bases from J, the gap between germline ends came to 13 bases. The V gene's germline CDR1 is MNHNS and CDR2 SASEGT. The CDR3 extends over 13 amino acids. CDR3 DNA sequence: TGTGCCAGCAGTGATCCGGGCAGGAAAGAGCAGTTCTTC. Translation gives CASSDPGRKEQFF.

In this sample, this clonotype turned up many times. This chain uses TRBV12-3 or TRBV12-4 with TRBJ2-1; D tentatively reads TRBD1 or TRBD2 (5 bases each). CDR3 length equals 15 residues. With 4 bases removed from V and 0 bases from J, the gap between germline ends came to 10 bases. CDR3 residues: CASSSWDGSYNEQFF. In DNA, the CDR3 is TGTGCCAGCAGTTCATGGGACGGCTCCTACAATGAGCAGTTCTTC.

Details on this clonotype: This may be a read error: a much more frequent sequence differs by one nucleotide. The rearrangement links TRBV6-1 to TRBJ1-1, with a weak D call TRBD1 (5 bases). The V gene's germline CDR1 is MNHNS and CDR2 SASEGT. Between the trimmed V and J ends, which lost 6 bases and 9 bases, there was a span of 14 bases. This CDR3 contains 12 residues. The CDR3 DNA reads TGTGCCAGCAGCCGCAGGGAGTTGAAAGCTTTCTTT. It codes for CASSRRELKAFF.

V usage is TRBV4-2 and J usage is TRBJ2-5, with D possibly TRBD1 on 5 matching bases. Between the trimmed V and J ends, which lost 0 bases and 4 bases, there was a span of 9 bases. Germline V gene lookup returns CDR1 LGHNA and CDR2 YNFKEQ. CDR3 length: 14 residues. CDR3 coding DNA: TGTGCCAGCAGCCAAGACAGGGCTCCAGAGACCCAGTACTTC. Amino acids: CASSQDRAPETQYF.

V and J are TRBV6-2 or TRBV6-3 and TRBJ2-7; 8 nucleotides line up with TRBD2. This CDR3 is 13 amino acids long. With V trimmed by 7 bases and J by 4 bases, 6 bases remained unmatched. The germline V gene has CDR1 MNHEY and CDR2 SVGEGT. CDR3 in amino acids: CASTRGRIYEQYF. CDR3 DNA sequence: TGTGCCAGCACGCGCGGGAGGATTTACGAGCAGTACTTC.

This clonotype was counted at least ten times. V gene TRBV12-3 or TRBV12-4 combines with J gene TRBJ2-1, with D uncertain. The CDR3 runs to 13 residues. V lost 3 bases and J lost 6, with 9 bases in between. The CDR3 spells CASSFRQPNEQFF. As DNA, the CDR3 is TGTGCCAGCAGTTTTCGGCAGCCCAATGAGCAGTTCTTC.

This clonotype was counted at least ten times. CDR3 nucleotide sequence: TGCAGCGTTGAACCGCAGCTAGGCTACAATGAGCAGTTCTTC. This encodes CSVEPQLGYNEQFF. V usage is TRBV29-1 and J usage is TRBJ2-1; D unresolved. This CDR3 has 14 residues. V lost 2 bases, J lost 3 bases, and 11 bases lay in between. Germline CDR1 reads SQVTM; CDR2 reads ANQGSEA.

V usage is TRBV14 and J usage is TRBJ2-7, with a possible D match to TRBD1 (7 bases). CDR1 SGHDN and CDR2 FVKESK come from the germline V gene. CDR3 length equals 15 residues. V gave up 4 bases and J gave up 2 bases, with 15 bases separating them. The CDR3 sequence: CASSRPGGTAYEQYF. CDR3 nucleotide sequence: TGTGCCAGCAGCCGACCTGGGGGGACAGCCTACGAGCAGTACTTC.

This clonotype was observed at least ten times. V gene TRBV30 combines with J gene TRBJ1-1, with no clear D. Germline CDR1 reads GTSNPN; CDR2 reads SVGIG (reference sequence). There are 11 residues in the CDR3. Trimming left V 6 bases short and J 4 bases short, with 9 bases between. The DNA of the CDR3 is TGTGCCTGTCGAAGGGCCACTGAAGCTTTCTTT. Its protein product is CACRRATEAFF.

This clonotype was recorded at least ten times. The V and J genes are TRBV6-1 and TRBJ2-1; D call uncertain. In germline, CDR1 is MNHNS, CDR2 SASEGT. The V end lost 7 bases, the J end lost 5 bases, and 12 bases lay between the germline ends. CDR3 length equals 13 residues. CDR3 DNA: TGTGCCAGCATCCGAGCCCTAAACAATGAGCAGTTCTTC. Translating it yields CASIRALNNEQFF.

J is TRBJ2-1 and V is TRBV29-1, with 11 bases lining up with TRBD2. The CDR3 totals 13 residues. Losses at the gene ends were 5 bases for V and 5 bases for J; bases not matched to a gene: 2. From germline, CDR1 is SQVTM and CDR2 ANQGSEA. The CDR3 is CSVTSGGNNEQFF. The CDR3 DNA sequence: TGCAGCGTTACTAGCGGGGGTAACAATGAGCAGTTCTTC.

As concerns this clonotype: A much larger clonotype is one base distant, so this may be a read error. V usage is TRBV29-1 and J usage is TRBJ2-7; the D gene is possibly TRBD2 (6 bases). The CDR3 contains 15 residues. The V end lost 1 base, the J end lost 2 bases, and 15 bases lay between the germline ends. Looked up from germline, CDR1 is SQVTM and CDR2 is ANQGSEA. The CDR3 here is CSVEGGTGSPYEQYF. The CDR3 nucleotides read TGCAGCGTTGAAGGAGGGACTGGGAGCCCCTACGAGCAGTACTTC.

Many counts were recorded for this clonotype. The V call is TRBV12-3 or TRBV12-4, the J call TRBJ2-1; 10 nucleotides line up with TRBD2. This CDR3 comprises 16 residues. The V segment lost 5 bases and the J segment 5 bases; nucleotides outside the gene matches: 9. The CDR3 here is CASSPRGTSANNEQFF. The CDR3 bases are TGTGCCAGCAGTCCCCGGGGGACTAGCGCCAACAATGAGCAGTTCTTC.

This clonotype came up many times. The V gene is TRBV2, the J gene TRBJ2-5; no clear D. The CDR3 has 12 residues. V was pared by 4 bases and J by 2 bases, with 5 bases between. CDR1 is SNHLY and CDR2 is FYNNEI in the germline V gene. The CDR3 spells CASSGEQETQYF. CDR3 nucleotide sequence: TGTGCCAGCAGTGGCGAGCAAGAGACCCAGTACTTC.

This clonotype occurred a few times. DNA of the CDR3: TGTGCCAGCAGTTTTACGCCAGTTGGACAGGGCCACACCGGGGAGCTGTTTTTT. This encodes CASSFTPVGQGHTGELFF. The chain joins TRBV28 to TRBJ2-2; 8 bases are shared with TRBD1. Germline V gives CDR1 MDHEN, CDR2 SYDVKM. The CDR3 is made up of 18 amino acids. The V segment lost 3 bases and the J segment 3 bases; nucleotides outside the gene matches: 12.

This clonotype was recorded many times. The chain has TRBV27 and TRBJ1-1; D may be TRBD1 (6 bases). Trimming took 7 bases from V and 6 from J, leaving 18 bases between them. The CDR3 covers 14 residues. CDR1 is MNHEY, CDR2 SMNVEV, per germline (reference sequence). CDR3 protein: CASTPKLGGPEAFF. CDR3 sequence (DNA): TGTGCCAGCACCCCAAAACTCGGGGGGCCTGAAGCTTTCTTT.